The rows below give T cell receptor beta chains drawn from one sample of a study of blood T cell repertoires in COVID-19. Data came from immunoSEQ multiplex PCR; TCRdb stores just in-frame clones and leaves some out. The sample lists 90,000 to 100,000 clones; 81% were seen once. Sequenced input: peripheral blood. The receptors originated from a woman over 75 with acute or convalescent COVID-19. CDR3s include the opening cysteine and the closing phenylalanine or tryptophan. D genes are given only for firm matches. Clone size is stated in some rows and not others, as once, few, many or a class when expanded.

clone size: NA
V gene: TRBV2
D gene: NA
J gene: TRBJ2-5
CDR3 DNA: TGTGCCAGCAGTGACCCGGGGTTGCTGGAGACCCAGTACTTC
CDR3 protein: CASSDPGLLETQYF

clone size: NA
V gene: TRBV28
D gene: NA
J gene: TRBJ1-1
CDR3 DNA: TGTGCCAGCAGTTTGCAGGGTCGCACTGAAGCTTTCTTT
CDR3 protein: CASSLQGRTEAFF

clone size: NA
V gene: TRBV30
D gene: NA
J gene: TRBJ1-6
CDR3 DNA: TGTGCCTGGAGTTCCGGGAATTCACCCCTCCACTTT
CDR3 protein: CAWSSGNSPLHF

clone size: few
V gene: TRBV5-1
D gene: NA
J gene: TRBJ1-6
CDR3 DNA: TGCGCCAGCAGCTTGGGAAATTCAGGGCTGAATTCACCCCTCCACTTT
CDR3 protein: CASSLGNSGLNSPLHF

clone size: NA
V gene: TRBV3-1/TRBV3-2
D gene: TRBD1
J gene: TRBJ1-4
CDR3 DNA: TGTGCCAGCAGCCCCGGAGCCAGGGGGCAGAGTGAAAAACTGTTTTTT
CDR3 protein: CASSPGARGQSEKLFF

clone size: few
V gene: TRBV10-3
D gene: TRBD1
J gene: TRBJ1-1
CDR3 DNA: TGTGCCATCAGTGAGTCAGGGACAGGGAACACTGAAGCTTTCTTT
CDR3 protein: CAISESGTGNTEAFF

clone size: NA
V gene: TRBV7-9
D gene: NA
J gene: TRBJ2-5
CDR3 DNA: TGTGCCAGCAGCTTCGTAGGGGCCCAAGAGACCCAGTACTTC
CDR3 protein: CASSFVGAQETQYF

clone size: NA
V gene: TRBV2
D gene: TRBD1
J gene: TRBJ1-5
CDR3 DNA: TGTGCCAGCAGTGAAGACAGGGGTTACCAGCCCCAGCATTTT
CDR3 protein: CASSEDRGYQPQHF

clone size: NA
V gene: TRBV7-9
D gene: NA
J gene: TRBJ1-1
CDR3 DNA: TGTGCCAGCAGCCCACCGACAGGACCGAACACTGAAGCTTTCTTT
CDR3 protein: CASSPPTGPNTEAFF

clone size: few
V gene: TRBV7-9
D gene: NA
J gene: TRBJ1-2
CDR3 DNA: TGTGCCAGCAGCTTATTAGCTTCCACCTATGGCTACACCTTC
CDR3 protein: CASSLLASTYGYTF

clone size: NA
V gene: TRBV5-1
D gene: TRBD1
J gene: TRBJ1-2
CDR3 DNA: TGCGCCAGCAGCTTGGGGCCACGACAGGGGCCCTATGGCTACACCTTC
CDR3 protein: CASSLGPRQGPYGYTF

clone size: NA
V gene: TRBV6-4
D gene: NA
J gene: TRBJ1-2
CDR3 DNA: TGTGCCGCGAAGCGGGGATGGGGCTATGGCTACACCTTC
CDR3 protein: CAAKRGWGYGYTF

clone size: once
V gene: TRBV6-5
D gene: NA
J gene: TRBJ1-2
CDR3 DNA: TGTGCCAGCAGTACGAGGGATAACTATGGCTACACCTTC
CDR3 protein: CASSTRDNYGYTF

clone size: NA
V gene: TRBV5-1
D gene: TRBD1
J gene: TRBJ2-7
CDR3 DNA: TGCGCCAGCAGCCCGGGGGGAGGGACAGGGAATCCCTACGAGCAGTACTTC
CDR3 protein: CASSPGGGTGNPYEQYF

clone size: NA
V gene: TRBV4-3
D gene: TRBD1
J gene: TRBJ2-7
CDR3 DNA: TGCGCCAGCAGCCTAGACAGGGGGTTCGGCTACGAGCAGTACTTC
CDR3 protein: CASSLDRGFGYEQYF

clone size: NA
V gene: TRBV5-4
D gene: TRBD1
J gene: TRBJ1-2
CDR3 DNA: TGTGCCAGCAGCTTGGGGTTGACAGGGTTCTATGGCTACACCTTC
CDR3 protein: CASSLGLTGFYGYTF

clone size: few
V gene: TRBV18
D gene: TRBD1
J gene: TRBJ1-4
CDR3 DNA: TGTGCCAGCTCACTACAGGGGACTAATGAAAAACTGTTTTTT
CDR3 protein: CASSLQGTNEKLFF

clone size: NA
V gene: TRBV5-1
D gene: NA
J gene: TRBJ2-3
CDR3 DNA: TGCGCCAGCAGCTTGATGGGGGGAGGCACAGATACGCAGTATTTT
CDR3 protein: CASSLMGGGTDTQYF

clone size: NA
V gene: TRBV5-1
D gene: NA
J gene: TRBJ2-3
CDR3 DNA: TGCGCCAGCAGGGGGGGGGCGAGCACAGATACGCAGTATTTT
CDR3 protein: CASRGGASTDTQYF

clone size: once
V gene: TRBV10-1
D gene: NA
J gene: TRBJ2-2
CDR3 DNA: TGCGCCAGCAGTATACAGGCCGGGGAGCTGTTTTTT
CDR3 protein: CASSIQAGELFF

clone size: NA
V gene: TRBV25-1
D gene: NA
J gene: TRBJ1-6
CDR3 DNA: TGTGCCAGGGCCCCGCGGGACCACTTT
CDR3 protein: CARAPRDHF

clone size: once
V gene: TRBV19
D gene: NA
J gene: TRBJ2-3
CDR3 DNA: TGTGCCAGTAGTACCAAACAGCGGAGCCGAACAGATACGCAGTATTTT
CDR3 protein: CASSTKQRSRTDTQYF

clone size: NA
V gene: TRBV18
D gene: NA
J gene: TRBJ2-7
CDR3 DNA: TGTGCCAGCTCACCGGCGGACTACGAGCAGTACTTC
CDR3 protein: CASSPADYEQYF

clone size: NA
V gene: TRBV28
D gene: TRBD1
J gene: TRBJ1-2
CDR3 DNA: TGTGCCAGCAGTTCAGACGGACAGGCTTGGGGCTACACCTTC
CDR3 protein: CASSSDGQAWGYTF

clone size: NA
V gene: TRBV29-1
D gene: NA
J gene: TRBJ1-2
CDR3 DNA: TGCAGCGTTGACGAGGGGGGGGGCTACACCTTC
CDR3 protein: CSVDEGGGYTF

clone size: NA
V gene: TRBV5-4
D gene: TRBD1
J gene: TRBJ1-1
CDR3 DNA: TGTGCCAGCACCAAGACAGGGACGAACACTGAAGCTTTCTTT
CDR3 protein: CASTKTGTNTEAFF

clone size: NA
V gene: TRBV2
D gene: TRBD2
J gene: TRBJ2-5
CDR3 DNA: TGTGCCAGCAGTACGGGACTAGCGGGGGCCCAAGAGACCCAGTACTTC
CDR3 protein: CASSTGLAGAQETQYF

clone size: NA
V gene: TRBV9
D gene: NA
J gene: TRBJ2-2
CDR3 DNA: TGTGCCAGCAGCGTAAACAGCTTAAACACCGGGGAGCTGTTTTTT
CDR3 protein: CASSVNSLNTGELFF

clone size: NA
V gene: TRBV27
D gene: TRBD1
J gene: TRBJ1-1
CDR3 DNA: TGTGCCAGCACCCGGACAGGGGGCGTAGTCACTGAAGCTTTCTTT
CDR3 protein: CASTRTGGVVTEAFF